The clone carrying this T cell receptor beta chain is a singleton in its sample. Antigen specificity is unknown. TCR beta rearrangements were amplified from peripheral blood genomic DNA. The sample belongs to a study of T cell repertoires in aging, cancer and after chemotherapy. Study-level background: Clear clonal overlap appeared across healthy donor samples taken over several months to years. Around 10 million TCR reads were in the whole dataset. Study-level findings and limits: In each cancer cohort, median generation probability increased across chemotherapy, suggesting thymic output rebounded.

This CDR3 region has 14 residues. Looked up from germline, CDR1 is MNHEY and CDR2 is SVGAGI. Trimming took 4 bases from V and 6 from J; bases not matched to a gene: 5. Multiplex touch-down PCR with TRB-A/B primers amplified rearranged V-D-J TRB sequences. TCRdb recomputed calls from the multiplex PCR reads with MiXCR, one row per CDR3 protein. The sample has roughly 8,600 distinct CDR3 sequences; around 32% are singletons. The receptor was isolated from a human donor in good health. This chain links TRBV6-5 with TRBJ1-1; 10 bases match TRBD1. Specimen: blood. CDR3 region: CASSFGTGEAEAFF. In nucleotides, the CDR3 is TGTGCCAGCAGTTTTGGGACAGGGGAGGCTGAAGCTTTCTTT.